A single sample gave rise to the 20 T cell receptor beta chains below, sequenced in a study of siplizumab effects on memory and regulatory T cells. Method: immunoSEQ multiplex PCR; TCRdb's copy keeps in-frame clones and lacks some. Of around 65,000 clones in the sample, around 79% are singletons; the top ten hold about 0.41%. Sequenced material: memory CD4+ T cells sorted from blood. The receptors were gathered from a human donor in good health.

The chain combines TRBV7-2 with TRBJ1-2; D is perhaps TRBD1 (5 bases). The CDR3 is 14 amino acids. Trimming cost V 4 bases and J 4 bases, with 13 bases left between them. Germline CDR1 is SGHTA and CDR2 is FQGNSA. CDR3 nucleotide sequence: TGTGCCAGCAGCTCAAGGGGAGATCTCTATGGCTACACCTTC. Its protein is CASSSRGDLYGYTF.

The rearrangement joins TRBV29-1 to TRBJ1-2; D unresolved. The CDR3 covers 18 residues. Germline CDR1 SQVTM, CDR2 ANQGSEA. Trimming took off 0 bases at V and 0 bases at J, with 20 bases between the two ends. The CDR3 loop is CSVEDQLGPVFSNYGYTF. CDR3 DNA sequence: TGCAGCGTTGAAGATCAATTAGGGCCCGTATTCTCTAACTATGGCTACACCTTC.

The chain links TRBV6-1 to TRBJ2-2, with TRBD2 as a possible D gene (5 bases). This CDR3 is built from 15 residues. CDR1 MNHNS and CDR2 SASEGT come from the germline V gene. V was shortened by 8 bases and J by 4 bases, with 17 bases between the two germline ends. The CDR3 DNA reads TGTGCCAGCGTACCTCTGGACTCGGGCACCGGGGAGCTGTTTTTT. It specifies CASVPLDSGTGELFF.

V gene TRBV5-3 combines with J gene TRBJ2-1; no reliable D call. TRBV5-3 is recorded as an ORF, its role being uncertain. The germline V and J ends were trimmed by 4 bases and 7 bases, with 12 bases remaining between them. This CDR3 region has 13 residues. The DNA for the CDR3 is TGTGCCAGAAGCCCCTTTAAGGCGAATGAGCAGTTCTTC. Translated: CARSPFKANEQFF.

The CDR3 DNA follows: TGTGCCAGTATTGACGGGGGGGTCACCGGGACGGCTCCGTATGGCTACACCTTC. Amino acids: CASIDGGVTGTAPYGYTF. The V call is TRBV19, the J call TRBJ1-2; D perhaps matches TRBD1 (5 bases). V lost 7 bases and J lost 5, with 29 bases in between. The CDR3 is 18 amino acids. CDR1 and CDR2 from the germline V gene are LNHDA and SQIVND (reference sequence).

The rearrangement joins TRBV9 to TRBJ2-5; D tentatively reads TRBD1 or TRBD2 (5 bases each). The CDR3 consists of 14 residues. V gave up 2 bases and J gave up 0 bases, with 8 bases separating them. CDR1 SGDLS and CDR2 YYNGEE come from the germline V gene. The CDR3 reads CASSVGTDQETQYF. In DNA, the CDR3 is TGTGCCAGCAGCGTGGGGACGGACCAAGAGACCCAGTACTTC.

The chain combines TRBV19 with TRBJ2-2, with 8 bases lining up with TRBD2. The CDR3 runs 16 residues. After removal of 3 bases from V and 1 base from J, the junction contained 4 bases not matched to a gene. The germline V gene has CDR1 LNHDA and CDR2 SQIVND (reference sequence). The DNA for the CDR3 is TGTGCCAGTAGTATTAGTGCGGGGGGGAACACCGGGGAGCTGTTTTTT. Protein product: CASSISAGGNTGELFF.

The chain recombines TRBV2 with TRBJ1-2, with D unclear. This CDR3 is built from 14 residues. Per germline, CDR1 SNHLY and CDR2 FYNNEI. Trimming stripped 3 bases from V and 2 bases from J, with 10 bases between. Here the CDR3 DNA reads TGTGCCAGCAGTGATTACGGACTGAACTATGGCTACACCTTC. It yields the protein CASSDYGLNYGYTF. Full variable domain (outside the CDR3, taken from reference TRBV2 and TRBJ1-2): EPEVTQTPSHQVTQMGQEVILRCVPISNHLYFYWYRQILGQKVEFLVSFYNNEISEKSEIFDDQFSVERPDGSNFTLKIRSTKLEDSAMYFCASSDYGLNYGYTFGSGTRLTVV.

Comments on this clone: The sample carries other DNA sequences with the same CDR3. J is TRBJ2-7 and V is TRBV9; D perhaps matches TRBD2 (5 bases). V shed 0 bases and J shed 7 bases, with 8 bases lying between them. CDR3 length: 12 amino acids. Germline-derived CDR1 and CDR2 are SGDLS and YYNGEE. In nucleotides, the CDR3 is TGTGCCAGCAGCGTAGACCGCGGGGAGCAGTACTTC. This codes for CASSVDRGEQYF.

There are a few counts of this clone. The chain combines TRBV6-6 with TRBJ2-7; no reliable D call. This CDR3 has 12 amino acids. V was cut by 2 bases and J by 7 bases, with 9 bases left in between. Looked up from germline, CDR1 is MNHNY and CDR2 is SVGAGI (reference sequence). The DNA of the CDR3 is TGTGCCAGCAGTTACAATACCGGGGAGCAGTACTTC. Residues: CASSYNTGEQYF.

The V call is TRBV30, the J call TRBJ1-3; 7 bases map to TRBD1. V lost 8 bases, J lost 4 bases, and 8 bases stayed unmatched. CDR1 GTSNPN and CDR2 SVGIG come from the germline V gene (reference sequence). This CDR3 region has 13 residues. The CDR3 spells CAGDRESGNTIYF. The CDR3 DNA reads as TGTGCCGGAGACAGGGAGTCGGGAAACACCATATATTTT.

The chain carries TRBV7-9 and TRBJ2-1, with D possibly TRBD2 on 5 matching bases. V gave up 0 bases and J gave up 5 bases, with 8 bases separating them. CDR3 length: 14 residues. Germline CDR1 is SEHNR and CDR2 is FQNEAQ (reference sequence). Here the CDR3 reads CASSLAAGNNEQFF. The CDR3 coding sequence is TGTGCCAGCAGCTTAGCGGCCGGGAACAATGAGCAGTTCTTC.

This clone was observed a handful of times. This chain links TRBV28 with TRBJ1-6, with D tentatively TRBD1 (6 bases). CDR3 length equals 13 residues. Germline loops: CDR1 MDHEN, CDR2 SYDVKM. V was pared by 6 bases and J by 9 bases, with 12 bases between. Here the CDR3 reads CASRYREGSPLHF. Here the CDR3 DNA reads TGTGCCAGCAGGTACAGGGAGGGTTCACCCCTCCACTTT.

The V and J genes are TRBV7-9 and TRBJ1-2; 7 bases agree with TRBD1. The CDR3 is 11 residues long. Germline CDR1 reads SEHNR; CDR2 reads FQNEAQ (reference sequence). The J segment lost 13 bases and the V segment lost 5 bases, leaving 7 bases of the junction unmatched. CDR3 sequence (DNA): TGTGCCAGCAGCCCAGACAGGGTTAGCACCTTC. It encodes CASSPDRVSTF.

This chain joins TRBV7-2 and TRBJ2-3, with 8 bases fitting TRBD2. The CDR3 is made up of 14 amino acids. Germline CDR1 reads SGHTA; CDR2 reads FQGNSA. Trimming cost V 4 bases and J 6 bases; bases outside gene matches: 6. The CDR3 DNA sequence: TGTGCCAGCAGCTCACAGCGGGGGAGGGATACGCAGTATTTT. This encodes CASSSQRGRDTQYF.

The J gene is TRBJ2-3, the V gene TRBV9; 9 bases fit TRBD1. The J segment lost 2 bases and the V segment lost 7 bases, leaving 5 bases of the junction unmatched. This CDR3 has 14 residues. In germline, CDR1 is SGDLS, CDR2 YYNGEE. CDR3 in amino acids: CASGRDRVTDTQYF. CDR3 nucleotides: TGTGCCAGCGGCCGGGACAGGGTCACAGATACGCAGTATTTT.

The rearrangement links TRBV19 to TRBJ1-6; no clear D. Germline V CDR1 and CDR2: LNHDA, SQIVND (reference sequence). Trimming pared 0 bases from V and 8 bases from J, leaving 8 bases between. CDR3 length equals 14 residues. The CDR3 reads CASSIDSYYSPLHF. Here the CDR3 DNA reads TGTGCCAGTAGTATAGACTCGTACTATTCACCCCTCCACTTT.

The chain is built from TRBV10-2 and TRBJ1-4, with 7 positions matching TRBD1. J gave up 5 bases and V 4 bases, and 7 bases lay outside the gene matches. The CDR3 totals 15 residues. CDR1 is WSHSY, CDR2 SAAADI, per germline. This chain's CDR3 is CASSGVDRLNEKLFF. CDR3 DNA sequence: TGCGCCAGCAGTGGCGTGGACAGGTTGAATGAAAAACTGTTTTTT.

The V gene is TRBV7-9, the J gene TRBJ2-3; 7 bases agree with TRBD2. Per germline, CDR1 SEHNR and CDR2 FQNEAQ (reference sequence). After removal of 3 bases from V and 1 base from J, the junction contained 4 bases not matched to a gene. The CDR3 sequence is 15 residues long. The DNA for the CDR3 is TGTGCCAGCAGCTTGGTACGGGGGGGCACAGATACGCAGTATTTT. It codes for CASSLVRGGTDTQYF.

CDR3: CASSPGGSTDTQYF. The CDR3 DNA is TGTGCCAGCAGTCCTGGGGGGTCCACAGATACGCAGTATTTT. The chain links TRBV7-6 to TRBJ2-3; TRBD2 is a possible D gene (6 bases). The CDR3 covers 14 residues. V was cut by 6 bases and J by 2 bases, with 12 bases left in between. CDR1 SGHVS and CDR2 FNYEAQ come from the germline V gene.